The clone carrying this T cell receptor beta chain was observed a handful of times. Source study methods: Amplification with reference gene primers provided the estimates of nucleated cell counts. The assay was immunoSEQ multiplex PCR, and TCRdb's table has in-frame clones only and misses some. The D gene and trimming were derived from the DNA, and the V and J assignments and clone size from that table. The sample consists of roughly 120,000 clones, roughly nine tenths of them appearing once. The data stem from a study of blood T cell repertoires in COVID-19. At the level of the study: Acute-phase and convalescent COVID-19 samples originated in the United States, Italy and Spain.

V lost 4 bases to trimming and J lost 0 bases; unmatched junction nucleotides: 8. Germline V lookup: CDR1 MNHNS, CDR2 SASEGT. The CDR3 covers 16 residues. This rearrangement joins TRBV6-1 to TRBJ2-7, with 8 nucleotides matching TRBD1. The sample comprised peripheral blood. This TCR was sampled from a man between 50 and 59 years old with active COVID-19. CDR3 DNA: TGTGCCAGCAGTGTGCAGGGGGCCCTTCCCTCCTACGAGCAGTACTTC. This codes for CASSVQGALPSYEQYF.